Given below is one T cell receptor beta chain in context. The protocol was immunoSEQ multiplex PCR, while the TCRdb copy is restricted to in-frame clones and leaves out a portion. The profile shows some 99,000 clones, about 94% of them singletons. This sample stems from a study of T cell changes during pregnancy in multiple sclerosis. The V end was cut by 0 bases, the J end by 2 bases, with 8 bases between. The CDR3 length is 15 residues. In germline, CDR1 is GTSNPN, CDR2 SVGIG (reference sequence). The rearrangement uses TRBV30 and TRBJ2-6; D unresolved. The source was peripheral blood, collected after pregnancy. This receptor was identified in a female donor with multiple sclerosis, enrolled in a pregnancy study. The CDR3, as DNA: TGTGCCTGGAGTGTCGTAGTAACTGGGGCCAACGTCCTGACTTTC. The encoded protein is CAWSVVVTGANVLTF.